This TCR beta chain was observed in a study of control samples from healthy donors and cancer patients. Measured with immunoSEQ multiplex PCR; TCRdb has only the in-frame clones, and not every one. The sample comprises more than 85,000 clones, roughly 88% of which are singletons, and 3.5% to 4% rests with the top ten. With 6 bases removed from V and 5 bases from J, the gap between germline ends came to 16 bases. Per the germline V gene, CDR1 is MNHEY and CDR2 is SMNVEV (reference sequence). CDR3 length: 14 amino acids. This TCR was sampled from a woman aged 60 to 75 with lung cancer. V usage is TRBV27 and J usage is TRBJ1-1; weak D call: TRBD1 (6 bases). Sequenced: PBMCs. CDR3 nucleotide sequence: TGTGCCAGCAGACCGGGACACGGGTGGACTGAAGCTTTCTTT. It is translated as CASRPGHGWTEAFF.